Given below is one TCR beta chain in context. This sample is part of a study of cytomegalovirus exposure and HLA in healthy donors. Amplification used 60 Vbeta primers and 13 Jbeta primers. Clones were sequenced by immunoSEQ multiplex PCR, and TCRdb holds only the in-frame ones, with some missing. The data contain more than 65,000 clones, approximately 83% of them singletons. J gave up 0 bases and V 6 bases, and 7 bases lay outside the gene matches. From germline, CDR1 is LNHDA and CDR2 SQIVND (reference sequence). The CDR3 is 16 residues long. The clonotype originates from a man aged 35 to 55 in good health and CMV-seronegative. The rearrangement joins TRBV19 to TRBJ1-2; TRBD1 matches at 10 bases. The sample comprised PBMCs. The CDR3 region has the DNA TGTGCCAGTAGCTGGACAGGGGGACGGGCTAACTATGGCTACACCTTC. Translated: CASSWTGGRANYGYTF.